This is a list of T cell receptor beta chains from one sample in a study of shared clonotypes between healthy human individuals. Sequenced by immunoSEQ multiplex PCR; TCRdb stores in-frame clones only, minus some. The table shows roughly 720,000 clones, with about nine tenths occurring only once. Sequencing was done on a sample of memory CD8+ T cells from PBMCs. The receptor source for this set is a man between 18 and 29 years old in good health. Some clones in this sample may be carry-over from other donors' samples. Both conserved end residues are trimmed from each CDR3. Clone size appears in some rows only: once, few, many, or a class for an expanded clone.

abundance	v_gene	len	j_gene	CDR3aa
once	TRBV5-4	9	TRBJ1-2	ASSLLDGYT
.	TRBV5-6	11	TRBJ2-1	ASSYGQGDEQF
once	TRBV7-9	16	TRBJ2-2	ASSPRLADLGNTGELF
.	TRBV6-5	13	TRBJ2-4	ASSPLPGGKNIQY
.	TRBV7-7	10	TRBJ1-2	ASSRRRFGSV
.	TRBV9	12	TRBJ2-4	ASSDEVLPTLQY
.	TRBV14	15	TRBJ1-1	ASSQDRGGDMNTEAF
.	TRBV27	13	TRBJ2-2	ASSLSGRGTGELF
.	TRBV5-6	12	TRBJ2-3	ASMGQGGTDTQY
.	TRBV11-2	13	TRBJ2-7	ASSSPGRNSYEQY
.	TRBV7-9	13	TRBJ1-1	ASSLGGTANTEAF
.	TRBV19	18	TRBJ1-1	ASSILPLSPGTGHGTEAF
.	TRBV6-4	13	TRBJ2-2	ASSEEWGGTGELF
.	TRBV6-4	11	TRBJ2-2	ASSSTGTGELF
few	TRBV4-1	10	TRBJ1-4	ASSQVQGKLF
.	TRBV30	13	TRBJ1-4	AWSVGPGENEKLF
.	TRBV15	10	TRBJ1-3	ATSRRGNTIY
.	TRBV21-1	14	TRBJ2-7	ASSPWGGSPSYEQY
.	TRBV13	10	TRBJ2-5	ASSWELETQY
.	TRBV2	12	TRBJ2-7	ASSEGGRAHEQY
.	TRBV5-6	13	TRBJ2-1	ASSVGLAGVNEQF
.	TRBV28	14	TRBJ2-5	ASSPSGGDYLETQY
.	TRBV21-1	18	TRBJ2-3	ASSRSRVASGDSSTDTQY
once	TRBV2	12	TRBJ2-5	ASSEVAAQETQY
.	TRBV29-1	13	TRBJ1-1	SVGGSRTGGTEAF